The present entry profiles one T cell receptor beta chain with its context. The data originate from a study of blood T cell repertoires in COVID-19. Profiled with immunoSEQ multiplex PCR; TCRdb holds only in-frame clones, not every one. The profile shows about 18,000 clones, approximately 80% of them singletons. The CDR3 runs 14 residues. This clonotype originated in a man in his 70s with COVID-19, enrolled during active disease. The V and J genes are TRBV21-1 and TRBJ2-5; the table's D call TRBD1 went unverified against the DNA. TRBV21-1 has pseudogene status. Sequenced sample: peripheral blood. The CDR3 loop is CASSTPDTKETQYF. The CDR3, as DNA: TGTGCCAGCAGCACCCCGGACACGAAAGAGACCCAGTACTTC.